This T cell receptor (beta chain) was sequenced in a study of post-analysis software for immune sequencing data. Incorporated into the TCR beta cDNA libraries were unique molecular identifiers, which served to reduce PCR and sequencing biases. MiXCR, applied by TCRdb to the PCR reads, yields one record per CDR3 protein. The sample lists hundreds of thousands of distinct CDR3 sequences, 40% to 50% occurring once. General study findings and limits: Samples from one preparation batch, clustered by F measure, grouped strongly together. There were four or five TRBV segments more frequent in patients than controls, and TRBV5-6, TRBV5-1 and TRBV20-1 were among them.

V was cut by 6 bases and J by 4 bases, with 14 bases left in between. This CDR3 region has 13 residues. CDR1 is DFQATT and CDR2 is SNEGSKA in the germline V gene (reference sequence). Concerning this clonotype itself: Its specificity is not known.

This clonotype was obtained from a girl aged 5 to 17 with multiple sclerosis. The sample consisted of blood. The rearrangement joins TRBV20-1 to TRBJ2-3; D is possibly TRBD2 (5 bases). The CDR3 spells CSASRGSADTQYF. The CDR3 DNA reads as TGCAGTGCCAGTCGGGGTAGCGCAGATACGCAGTATTTT.